The T cell receptor beta chain under discussion was sequenced for a study of T cell responses to AZD1222 COVID-19 vaccine. Points on this clone: What it binds is not known.

The study's findings and limits: Baseline serostatus was positive in only a handful of AZD1222 recipients.

Sequenced by immunoSEQ multiplex PCR; TCRdb stores in-frame clones only, minus some. The table has about 190,000 clones, roughly 93% seen once; the top ten hold roughly a tenth. This CDR3 has 14 residues. V lost 4 bases and J lost 7, with 19 bases in between. Looked up from germline, CDR1 is GTSNPN and CDR2 is SVGIG (reference sequence). The TCR comes from an adult in good health. This chain links TRBV30 with TRBJ1-1, with a possible D match to TRBD1 (6 bases). The sequences come from peripheral blood, collected on day 0 of AZD1222 vaccination. The CDR3 loop reads CAWTSPPGRGEAFF. In DNA form, the CDR3 reads TGTGCCTGGACCTCCCCCCCCGGCAGGGGTGAAGCTTTCTTT.